Listed below are T cell receptor beta chains from one sample, sequenced in a study of blood T cell repertoires in COVID-19. Libraries were prepared by immunoSEQ multiplex PCR; TCRdb keeps only in-frame clonotypes and omits some of them. The table has hundreds of thousands of clones, roughly 91% seen once. Sample: PBMCs or T cells enriched from blood (not recorded which). These receptors came from an older woman in a cohort exposed to, infected with or recovered from COVID-19 (not recorded which). Each CDR3 is given with its conserved first and last residue. Fields, in order: D gene, clone size, J gene, V gene, CDR3 length, CDR3 protein, CDR3 DNA. A D gene is named only where the DNA matches it firmly. A clone size is listed for some rows: how often the clone was seen (once, few, many), or a class if it is expanded.

>TRBD1|-|TRBJ1-6|TRBV7-9|16
CASSPGQGASDSPLHF
TGTGCCAGCAGCCCCGGACAGGGGGCGTCGGATTCACCCCTCCACTTT
>-|-|TRBJ1-5|TRBV27|13
CASTQTLNQPQHF
TGTGCCAGCACTCAGACACTCAATCAGCCCCAGCATTTT
>-|-|TRBJ1-1|TRBV7-9|14
CASSLQGGKSEAFF
TGTGCCAGCAGCTTACAAGGGGGAAAAAGTGAAGCTTTCTTT
>-|-|TRBJ2-1|TRBV21-1|16
CASSKVRTEGYNEQFF
TGTGCCAGCAGCAAAGTTCGGACTGAAGGGTACAATGAGCAGTTCTTC
>TRBD1|-|TRBJ2-1|TRBV19|17
CASSFGMGTGAYNEQFF
TGTGCCAGTAGTTTTGGGATGGGGACAGGGGCCTACAATGAGCAGTTCTTC
>TRBD1|-|TRBJ1-3|TRBV5-1|16
CASSLEGTGNQNTIYF
TGCGCCAGCAGTCTGGAGGGGACAGGGAATCAGAACACCATATATTTT
>TRBD1|-|TRBJ2-1|TRBV6-7|12
CASGTGGNEQFF
TGTGCCAGCGGGACAGGGGGCAATGAGCAGTTCTTC
>-|once|TRBJ2-1|TRBV11-2|14
CASSPGRDYNEQFF
TGTGCCAGCAGCCCTGGGCGGGACTACAATGAGCAGTTCTTC
>-|-|TRBJ1-2|TRBV11-2|15
CASSTPGVSSYGYTF
TGTGCCAGCAGCACCCCAGGGGTTTCGAGCTATGGCTACACCTTC
>-|-|TRBJ2-3|TRBV6-5|15
CASYYGKPSTDTQYF
TGTGCCAGCTACTACGGGAAGCCGAGCACAGATACGCAGTATTTT
>-|-|TRBJ2-2|TRBV11-1|13
CASSTQNTGELFF
TGTGCCAGCAGCACTCAGAACACCGGGGAGCTGTTTTTT
>TRBD2|-|TRBJ2-3|TRBV9|16
CASSPSGTHHTDTQYF
TGTGCCAGCAGCCCCAGCGGGACTCACCACACAGATACGCAGTATTTT
>-|-|TRBJ2-2|TRBV27|12
CASSHRGGELFF
TGTGCCAGCAGCCATAGGGGCGGGGAGCTGTTTTTT
>TRBD2|-|TRBJ2-3|TRBV5-1|17
CASSPIPSGSVTDTQYF
TGCGCCAGCAGCCCGATCCCTAGCGGGAGCGTCACAGATACGCAGTATTTT
>TRBD1|-|TRBJ2-2|TRBV5-1|14
CASSFQGDTGELFF
TGCGCCAGCAGCTTTCAGGGGGACACCGGGGAGCTGTTTTTT
>-|-|TRBJ2-7|TRBV6-2/TRBV6-3|16
CASTPGQPYGSYEQYF
TGTGCCAGCACCCCAGGACAGCCCTACGGCTCCTACGAGCAGTACTTC
>TRBD2|-|TRBJ2-5|TRBV5-1|14
CASSLGTSDETQYF
TGCGCCAGCAGCTTGGGGACTAGCGACGAGACCCAGTACTTC
>-|few|TRBJ2-1|TRBV4-2|14
CASSQDLRIGEQFF
TGTGCCAGCAGCCAAGATTTAAGAATCGGTGAGCAGTTCTTC
>-|-|TRBJ2-7|TRBV30|13
CAWAPRGSYEQYF
TGTGCCTGGGCACCAAGAGGGTCCTACGAGCAGTACTTC
>TRBD1|-|TRBJ2-5|TRBV29-1|15
CSVGVGTGYQETQYF
TGCAGCGTTGGGGTCGGGACAGGTTACCAAGAGACCCAGTACTTC
>TRBD2|-|TRBJ2-7|TRBV20-1|14
CSASAGTSGYEQYF
TGCAGTGCTAGTGCCGGGACTAGCGGCTACGAGCAGTACTTC
>-|-|TRBJ2-4|TRBV21-1|16
CASSMPAGLAKNIQYF
TGTGCCAGCAGCATGCCTGCTGGGCTAGCCAAAAACATTCAGTACTTC
>-|once|TRBJ2-7|TRBV5-6|16
CASSLPTGRGSHEQYF
TGTGCCAGCAGCTTGCCTACTGGCAGGGGAAGCCACGAGCAGTACTTC
>-|few|TRBJ2-6|TRBV20-1|14
CSASTRGGANVLTF
TGCAGTGCTAGTACCAGGGGTGGGGCCAACGTCCTGACTTTC
>-|-|TRBJ1-5|TRBV7-2|14
CASSLGQYNQPQHF
TGTGCCAGCAGCCTAGGACAGTACAATCAGCCCCAGCATTTT
>-|-|TRBJ2-3|TRBV19|14
CASNQGVETDTQYF
TGTGCCAGTAACCAGGGCGTAGAAACAGATACGCAGTATTTT
>-|-|TRBJ1-2|TRBV14|16
CASSQAAGDGPTGYTF
TGTGCCAGCAGCCAAGCGGCAGGGGACGGCCCTACTGGCTACACCTTC
>-|-|TRBJ2-3|TRBV2|15
CASSEGAGYTDTQYF
TGTGCCAGCAGTGAAGGGGCGGGGTACACAGATACGCAGTATTTT
>-|few|TRBJ1-1|TRBV4-1|13
CASSQDRGTEAFF
TGCGCCAGCAGCCAAGATCGGGGCACTGAAGCTTTCTTT
>TRBD1|-|TRBJ1-3|TRBV28|14
CASRGTGNGNTIYF
TGTGCCAGCAGAGGGACAGGGAATGGAAACACCATATATTTT
>TRBD2|-|TRBJ2-7|TRBV28|15
CASSFEASGSYEQYF
TGTGCCAGCAGTTTCGAGGCTAGCGGGAGTTACGAGCAGTACTTC
>-|once|TRBJ1-5|TRBV5-1|15
CASSLRGGSNQPQHF
TGCGCCAGCAGCTTGAGGGGGGGAAGCAATCAGCCCCAGCATTTT
>TRBD2|-|TRBJ2-1|TRBV4-2|16
CASSPPTSGIDNEQFF
TGTGCCAGCAGCCCGCCCACTAGCGGGATAGACAATGAGCAGTTCTTC
>TRBD2|once|TRBJ2-1|TRBV2|15
CASSLRLAGGNEQFF
TGTGCCAGCAGTTTGAGACTAGCGGGAGGCAATGAGCAGTTCTTC
>-|few|TRBJ1-2|TRBV18|15
CASSPGQQSNYGYTF
TGTGCCAGCTCACCCGGACAGCAATCTAACTATGGCTACACCTTC
>-|-|TRBJ2-1|TRBV7-3|18
CASSSKGRRRNSYNEQFF
TGTGCCAGCAGCTCGAAGGGGCGGCGCCGGAACTCCTACAATGAGCAGTTCTTC